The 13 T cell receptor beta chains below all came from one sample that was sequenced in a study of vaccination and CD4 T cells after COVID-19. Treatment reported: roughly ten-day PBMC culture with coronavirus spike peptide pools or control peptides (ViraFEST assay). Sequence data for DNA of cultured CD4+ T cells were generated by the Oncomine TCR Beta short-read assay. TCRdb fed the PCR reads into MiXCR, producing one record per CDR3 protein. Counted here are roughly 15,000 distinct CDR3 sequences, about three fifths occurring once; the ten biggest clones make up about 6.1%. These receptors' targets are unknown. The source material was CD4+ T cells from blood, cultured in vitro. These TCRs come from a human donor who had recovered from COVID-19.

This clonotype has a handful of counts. The CDR3 loop is CASSLDPGQPRHGYTF. Here the CDR3 DNA reads TGTGCCAGCAGCTTAGATCCGGGACAGCCCCGCCATGGCTACACCTTC. This chain uses TRBV11-3 with TRBJ1-2, with 7 bases matching TRBD1. Per germline, CDR1 SGHNT and CDR2 YENEEA. The CDR3 has 16 residues. V shed 0 bases and J 6 bases; nucleotides not matched to a gene: 10.

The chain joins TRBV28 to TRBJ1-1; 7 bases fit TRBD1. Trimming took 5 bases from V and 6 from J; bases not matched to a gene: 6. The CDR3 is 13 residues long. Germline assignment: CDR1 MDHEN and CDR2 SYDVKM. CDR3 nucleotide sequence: TGTGCCAGCAGTCTGACAGGGAGGGCTGAAGCTTTCTTT. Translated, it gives CASSLTGRAEAFF.

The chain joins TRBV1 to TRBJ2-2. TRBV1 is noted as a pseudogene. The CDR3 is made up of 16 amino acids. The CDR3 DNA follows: TGCACCAGCGGGTTTGGTATCGAACCGAACACCGGGGAGCTGTTTTTT. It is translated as CTSGFGIEPNTGELFF.

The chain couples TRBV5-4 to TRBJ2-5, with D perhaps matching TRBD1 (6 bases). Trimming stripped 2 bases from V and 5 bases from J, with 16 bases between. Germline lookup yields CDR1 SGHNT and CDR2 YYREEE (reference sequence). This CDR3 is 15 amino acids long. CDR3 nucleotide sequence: TGTGCCAGCAGCTTCAATCCAGGGGCCACGGAGACCCAGTACTTC. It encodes CASSFNPGATETQYF.

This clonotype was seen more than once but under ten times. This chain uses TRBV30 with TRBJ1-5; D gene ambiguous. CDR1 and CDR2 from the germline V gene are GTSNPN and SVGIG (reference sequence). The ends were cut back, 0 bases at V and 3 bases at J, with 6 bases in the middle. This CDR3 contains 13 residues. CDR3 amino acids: CAWSVKDNQPQHF. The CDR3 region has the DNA TGTGCCTGGAGTGTAAAGGACAATCAGCCCCAGCATTTT. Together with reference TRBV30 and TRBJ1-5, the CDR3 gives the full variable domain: SQTIHQWPATLVQPVGSPLSLECTVEGTSNPNLYWYRQAAGRGLQLLFYSVGIGQISSEVPQNLSASRPQDRQFILSSKKLLLSDSGFYLCAWSVKDNQPQHFGDGTRLSIL.

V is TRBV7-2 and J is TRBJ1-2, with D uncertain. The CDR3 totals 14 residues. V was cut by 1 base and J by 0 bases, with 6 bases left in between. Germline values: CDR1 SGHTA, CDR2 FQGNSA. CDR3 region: CASSLELANYGYTF. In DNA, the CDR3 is TGTGCCAGCAGCTTAGAATTAGCTAACTATGGCTACACCTTC.

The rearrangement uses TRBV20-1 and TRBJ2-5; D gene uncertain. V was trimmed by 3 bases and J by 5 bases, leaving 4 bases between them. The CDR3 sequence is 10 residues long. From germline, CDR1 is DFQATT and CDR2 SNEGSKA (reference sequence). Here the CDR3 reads CSASGETQYF. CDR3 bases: TGCAGTGCTAGTGGGGAGACCCAGTACTTC.

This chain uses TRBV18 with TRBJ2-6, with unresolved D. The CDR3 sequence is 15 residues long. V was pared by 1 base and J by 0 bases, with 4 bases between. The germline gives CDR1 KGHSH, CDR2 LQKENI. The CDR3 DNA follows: TGTGCCAGCTCACCACAGAACTCTGGGGCCAACGTCCTGACTTTC. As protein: CASSPQNSGANVLTF.

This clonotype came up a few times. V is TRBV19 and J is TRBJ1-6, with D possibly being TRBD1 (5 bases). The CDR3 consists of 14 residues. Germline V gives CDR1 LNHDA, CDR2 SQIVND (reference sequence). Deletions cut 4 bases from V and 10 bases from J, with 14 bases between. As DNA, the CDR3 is TGTGCCAGTAGTAGGCAGGGTTTTAGATCACCCCTCCACTTT. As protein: CASSRQGFRSPLHF.

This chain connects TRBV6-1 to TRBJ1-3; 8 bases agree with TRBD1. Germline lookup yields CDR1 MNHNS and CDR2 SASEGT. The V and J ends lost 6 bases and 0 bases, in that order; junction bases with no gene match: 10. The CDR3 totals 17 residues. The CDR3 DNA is TGTGCCAGCAGGCTAATTCGACAGGGGAACTCTGGAAACACCATATATTTT. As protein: CASRLIRQGNSGNTIYF.

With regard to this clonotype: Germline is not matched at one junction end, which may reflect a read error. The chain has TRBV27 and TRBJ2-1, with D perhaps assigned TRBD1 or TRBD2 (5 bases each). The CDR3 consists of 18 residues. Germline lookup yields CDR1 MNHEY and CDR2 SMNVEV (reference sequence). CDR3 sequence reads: CASRLFPTGTRSYNEQFF. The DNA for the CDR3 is TGTGCCAGCAGGTTATTCCCGACCGGGACCCGCTCCTACAATGAGCAGTTCTTC.

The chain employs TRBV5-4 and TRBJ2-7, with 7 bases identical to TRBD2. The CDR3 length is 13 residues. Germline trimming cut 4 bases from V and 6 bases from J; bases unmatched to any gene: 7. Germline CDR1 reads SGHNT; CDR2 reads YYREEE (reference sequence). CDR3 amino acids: CASSHPGGGEQYF. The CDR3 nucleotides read TGTGCCAGCAGCCACCCTGGCGGGGGCGAGCAGTACTTC.

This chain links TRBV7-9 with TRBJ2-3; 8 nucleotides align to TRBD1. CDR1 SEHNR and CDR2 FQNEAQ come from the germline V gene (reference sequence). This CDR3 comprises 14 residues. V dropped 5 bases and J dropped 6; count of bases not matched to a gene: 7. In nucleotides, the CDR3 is TGTGCCAGCAGCCCACAGGGGGAAGAGGATACGCAGTATTTT. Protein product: CASSPQGEEDTQYF.